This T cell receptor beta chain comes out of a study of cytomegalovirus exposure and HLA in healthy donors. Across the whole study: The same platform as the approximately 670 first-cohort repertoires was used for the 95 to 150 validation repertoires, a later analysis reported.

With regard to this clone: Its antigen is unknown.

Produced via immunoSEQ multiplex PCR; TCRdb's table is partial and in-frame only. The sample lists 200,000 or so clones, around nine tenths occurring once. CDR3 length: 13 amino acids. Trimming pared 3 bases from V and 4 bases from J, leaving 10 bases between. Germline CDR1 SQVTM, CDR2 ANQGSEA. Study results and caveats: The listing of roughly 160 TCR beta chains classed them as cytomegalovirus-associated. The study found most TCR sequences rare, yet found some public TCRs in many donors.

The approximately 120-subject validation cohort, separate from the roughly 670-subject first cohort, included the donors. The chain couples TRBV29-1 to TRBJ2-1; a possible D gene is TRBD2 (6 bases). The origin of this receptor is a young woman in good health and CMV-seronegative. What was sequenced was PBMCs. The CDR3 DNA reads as TGCAGCGTTGACCGGGAGAGATACAATGAGCAGTTCTTC. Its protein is CSVDRERYNEQFF.